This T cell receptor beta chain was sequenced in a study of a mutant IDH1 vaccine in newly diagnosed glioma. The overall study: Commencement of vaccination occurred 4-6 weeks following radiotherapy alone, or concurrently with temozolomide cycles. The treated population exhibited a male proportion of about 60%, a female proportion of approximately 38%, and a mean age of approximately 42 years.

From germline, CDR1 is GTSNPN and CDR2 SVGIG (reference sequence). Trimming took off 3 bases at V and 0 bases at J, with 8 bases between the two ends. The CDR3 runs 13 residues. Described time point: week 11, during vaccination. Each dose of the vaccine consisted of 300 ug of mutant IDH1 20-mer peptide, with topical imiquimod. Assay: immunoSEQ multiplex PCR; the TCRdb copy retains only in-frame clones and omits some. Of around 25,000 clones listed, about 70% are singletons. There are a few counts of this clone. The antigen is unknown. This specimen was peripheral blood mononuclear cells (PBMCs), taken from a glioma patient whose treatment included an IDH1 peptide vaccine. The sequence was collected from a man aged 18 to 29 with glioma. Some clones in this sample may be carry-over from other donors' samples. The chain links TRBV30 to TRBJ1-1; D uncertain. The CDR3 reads CAWRLLLNTEAFF. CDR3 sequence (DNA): TGTGCCTGGAGACTATTATTGAACACTGAAGCTTTCTTT.